The 8 T cell receptor beta chains below come from one sample, sequenced in a study of shared clonotypes between healthy human individuals. Only in-frame clones appear in the TCRdb table, and some are missing; sequencing was by immunoSEQ multiplex PCR. The sample lists 550,000 to 750,000 clones, around 92% occurring once. CD45RO-negative CD8 cells positively selected for CCR7 made up the naive population, which excluded terminally differentiated effector memory CD45RA+ cells. Sample: naive CD8+ T cells sorted from blood. All receptors come from a man aged 30 to 39 in good health.

The CDR3 DNA is TGTGCCAGCAGCCAAGATTATTGGGATGAAGCTTTCTTT. As protein: CASSQDYWDEAFF. The chain joins TRBV14 to TRBJ1-1; no definite D call. CDR1 and CDR2 (germline): SGHDN, FVKESK. The length of the CDR3 is 13 residues. V lost 0 bases and J 7 bases, leaving 9 bases between the germline ends. The whole variable domain, remainder taken from reference TRBV14 and TRBJ1-1, is EAGVTQFPSHSVIEKGQTVTLRCDPISGHDNLYWYRRVMGKEIKFLLHFVKESKQDESGMPNNRFLAERTGGTYSTLKVQPAELEDSGVYFCASSQDYWDEAFFGQGTRLTVV.

J is TRBJ2-7 and V is TRBV4-1, with TRBD2 as a possible D gene (7 bases). Germline V gives CDR1 MGHRA, CDR2 YSYEKL. The CDR3 is 15 residues long. Trimming pared 4 bases from V and 5 bases from J, leaving 18 bases between. Written as DNA, the CDR3 is TGCGCCAGCAGCCCCGAGGGGGGGAGGGTCCACGAGCAGTACTTC. Its protein is CASSPEGGRVHEQYF.

The genes are TRBV10-1 and TRBJ2-7, with 9 bases identical to TRBD1. V shed 3 bases and J 3 bases; nucleotides not matched to a gene: 6. The CDR3 contains 15 residues. Germline CDR1 reads WNHNN; CDR2 reads SYGVQD (reference sequence). Here the CDR3 reads CASSDHPGQGYEQYF. Here the CDR3 DNA reads TGCGCCAGCAGTGACCACCCGGGACAGGGCTACGAGCAGTACTTC.

The chain uses TRBV27 and TRBJ2-3; no clear D. Trimming shortened V by 6 bases and J by 6 bases, and 16 bases separated the two germline ends. In germline, CDR1 is MNHEY, CDR2 SMNVEV (reference sequence). The CDR3 length is 14 residues. CDR3 residues: CASRLRTLGDTQYF. The CDR3 coding sequence is TGTGCCAGCAGGCTCCGGACCCTCGGGGATACGCAGTATTTT.

This clone was seen only a few times. The chain recombines TRBV7-9 with TRBJ1-1, with D unclear. The V and J ends lost 5 bases and 1 base respectively, with 8 bases between them. Germline assignment: CDR1 SEHNR and CDR2 FQNEAQ (reference sequence). CDR3 length equals 13 residues. The DNA for the CDR3 is TGTGCCAGCAGCAGAGACGAGAACACTGAAGCTTTCTTT. Its protein is CASSRDENTEAFF.

This clone was seen only a few times. The chain uses TRBV2 and TRBJ2-7; either TRBD1 or TRBD2 may supply D (5 bases each). Trimming shortened V by 3 bases and J by 2 bases, and 8 bases separated the two germline ends. The CDR3 consists of 13 residues. Per the germline V gene, CDR1 is SNHLY and CDR2 is FYNNEI. The CDR3 reads CASSEGVPYEQYF. The CDR3, as DNA: TGTGCCAGCAGTGAGGGGGTTCCCTACGAGCAGTACTTC.

This chain links TRBV29-1 with TRBJ1-2; D might be TRBD1 (6 bases). Germline CDR1 and CDR2: SQVTM and ANQGSEA. V shed 0 bases and J shed 8 bases, with 10 bases lying between them. The length of the CDR3 is 12 residues. The CDR3 here is CSVEEQGWGYTF. The CDR3 DNA is TGCAGCGTTGAAGAACAGGGCTGGGGCTACACCTTC.

The V gene is TRBV2, the J gene TRBJ2-5; TRBD2 is a possible D gene (6 bases). Germline CDR1 is SNHLY and CDR2 is FYNNEI. The CDR3 loop spans 13 amino acids. Deletions cut 8 bases from V and 5 bases from J, with 15 bases between. The CDR3 sequence: CASCEEGWETQYF. CDR3 in DNA: TGTGCCAGCTGCGAGGAGGGTTGGGAGACCCAGTACTTC.